The 8 T cell receptor beta chains given below trace back to one sample, sequenced in a study of blood T cell repertoires in COVID-19. TCRdb's copy holds only in-frame clones and misses some; the assay was immunoSEQ multiplex PCR. The table lists some 150,000 clones, 70% to 90% of them singletons. Sequenced: peripheral blood. All receptors derive from a woman aged 55-75 years with acute or convalescent COVID-19.

The chain carries TRBV12-3 or TRBV12-4 and TRBJ2-2; D not resolved. The germline V and J ends were trimmed by 10 bases and 5 bases, with 11 bases remaining between them. The CDR3 covers 12 residues. CDR3 nucleotide sequence: TGTGCCAACGCCATCGGGACCGGGGAGCTGTTTTTT. As protein: CANAIGTGELFF.

The chain couples TRBV30 to TRBJ1-6; possibly TRBD1 for D (5 bases). Between the trimmed V and J ends, which lost 8 bases and 4 bases, there was a span of 12 bases. The CDR3 is 13 residues long. Germline lookup yields CDR1 GTSNPN and CDR2 SVGIG (reference sequence). Here the CDR3 DNA reads TGTGCCCGCGGCACAGGTTATAATTCACCCCTCCACTTT. Translated: CARGTGYNSPLHF.

The V call is TRBV6-1, the J call TRBJ2-3; D is undetermined. The germline V gene has CDR1 MNHNS and CDR2 SASEGT. The V end was cut by 3 bases, the J end by 0 bases, with 7 bases between. There are 14 residues in the CDR3. CDR3 coding DNA: TGTGCCAGCAGTGATAAAGCTAGCACAGATACGCAGTATTTT. It codes for CASSDKASTDTQYF.

The chain employs TRBV19 and TRBJ2-7; TRBD2 matches 8 bases. Germline lookup yields CDR1 LNHDA and CDR2 SQIVND (reference sequence). Unmatched junction bases numbered 7, after V lost 6 bases and J lost 6 bases. The CDR3 runs 13 residues. CDR3 nucleotides: TGTGCCAGTAGCCTCGGGACTAGAATCGAGCAGTACTTC. Residues: CASSLGTRIEQYF.

J is TRBJ2-1 and V is TRBV6-6; a weak D match, TRBD2 (5 bases). Germline CDR1 reads MNHNY; CDR2 reads SVGAGI (reference sequence). This CDR3 has 14 amino acids. Between the trimmed V and J ends, which lost 7 bases and 6 bases, there was a span of 16 bases. The CDR3 DNA sequence: TGTGCCAGCAAGACTCCTGGGAGCGCCAATGAGCAGTTCTTC. It encodes CASKTPGSANEQFF.

The chain couples TRBV30 to TRBJ1-1; no definite D call. Deletions cut 3 bases from V and 4 bases from J, with 12 bases between. CDR3 length: 13 amino acids. The germline V gene has CDR1 GTSNPN and CDR2 SVGIG (reference sequence). The CDR3 coding sequence is TGTGCCTGGAGGTCAGGATCCACCACTGAAGCTTTCTTT. It specifies CAWRSGSTTEAFF.

The rearrangement joins TRBV6-5 to TRBJ1-3, with D possibly being TRBD1 (5 bases). There are 16 residues in the CDR3. Germline CDR1 MNHEY, CDR2 SVGAGI. The V gene lost 3 bases and the J gene lost 1 base, with 13 bases spanning the gap. For the CDR3, the DNA is TGTGCCAGCAGTTATAGCCGGGGGGGTTCTGGAAACACCATATATTTT. Its protein is CASSYSRGGSGNTIYF.

The chain is built from TRBV9 and TRBJ2-3; tentative D call: TRBD1 (5 bases). Germline loops: CDR1 SGDLS, CDR2 YYNGEE. V lost 2 bases, J lost 1 base, and 8 bases lay in between. The CDR3 sequence is 14 residues long. CDR3 sequence reads: CASSVLGRTDTQYF. In DNA form, the CDR3 reads TGTGCCAGCAGCGTTTTGGGGCGCACAGATACGCAGTATTTT.